This record looks at one T cell receptor beta chain sequence and its context. Per germline, CDR1 MNHNS and CDR2 SASEGT. V shed 6 bases and J shed 4 bases, with 6 bases lying between them. This CDR3 contains 11 residues. The sample is drawn from a study of shared clonotypes between healthy human individuals. The method was immunoSEQ multiplex PCR; TCRdb's version includes in-frame clones alone and lacks a portion of them. Here the sample spans approximately 1.4 million clones, 95% to 99% being singletons. The gene calls are TRBV6-1 and TRBJ2-5; D not certain. The clonotype originates from a young man in good health. The sequenced material came from naive CD4+ T cells sorted from blood. Indicated subset: CD45RA+ positively selected. CDR3 region: CASRSPETQYF. In nucleotides, the CDR3 is TGTGCCAGCAGGTCCCCAGAGACCCAGTACTTC.